The clone carrying this T cell receptor (beta chain) was counted once. These data come from a study of blood T cell repertoires in COVID-19. Between the trimmed V and J ends, which lost 7 bases and 4 bases, there was a span of 8 bases. The CDR3 contains 11 residues. From germline, CDR1 is SGHRS and CDR2 YFSETQ. TCRdb's copy holds only in-frame clones and misses some; the assay was immunoSEQ multiplex PCR. The table has more than 300,000 clones, roughly 91% seen once. The clonotype originates from a woman aged 18 to 35 who had recovered from COVID-19. The chain links TRBV5-1 to TRBJ1-1; possibly TRBD1 for D (5 bases). Sequences were obtained from PBMCs or T cells enriched from blood (not recorded which). This chain's CDR3 is CASWGGTEAFF. CDR3 DNA: TGCGCCAGCTGGGGCGGCACTGAAGCTTTCTTT. The full variable domain, rest sourced from reference TRBV5-1 and TRBJ1-1, is KAGVTQTPRYLIKTRGQQVTLSCSPISGHRSVSWYQQTPGQGLQFLFEYFSETQRNKGNFPGRFSGRQFSNSRSEMNVSTLELGDSALYLCASWGGTEAFFGQGTRLTVV.